This TCR beta chain was observed in a study of PD-L1 blockade in urothelial cancer. For the study at large: Patients had undergone 0 to 3 prior chemotherapy regimens. Blood was subjected to analysis at 3 weeks (second dose) and 6 weeks following treatment start. T cells numbered a median of approximately 140,000 in the blood samples.

Germline values: CDR1 MDHEN, CDR2 SYDVKM. This CDR3 spans 12 amino acids. Trimming removed 10 bases at V and 3 bases at J, with 12 bases between. TCRdb keeps only in-frame clones here, not all; method: immunoSEQ multiplex PCR. The data show about 100,000 clones, approximately 85% seen once. Sample contribution per patient ranged from 1 to 8, covering pretreatment and on-treatment. This sequence joins TRBV28 and TRBJ1-2; D not certain. The receptor was isolated from a man in his forties or fifties with urothelial cancer. Here the sequenced sample was PBMCs, taken around atezolizumab (anti-PD-L1) treatment. The CDR3 here is CATLDRDYGYTF. DNA for the CDR3: TGTGCCACGCTCGATCGGGACTATGGCTACACCTTC.